Listed below are T cell receptor beta chains from one sample, sequenced in a study of blood T cell repertoires in COVID-19. TCRdb's table, derived via immunoSEQ multiplex PCR, lists solely in-frame clones and lacks some. The sample shows a few hundred thousand clones, roughly 89% of them seen only once. Sequencing used PBMCs or T cells enriched from blood (not recorded which). These receptors all stem from a woman in her twenties or thirties who had recovered from COVID-19. CDR3s include the opening cysteine and the closing phenylalanine or tryptophan. Each record gives: CDR3 DNA, CDR3 protein, clone size, J gene, V gene, D gene. D genes are given only for firm matches. The size entry is marked missing in some rows and otherwise reads once, few, many or a size class.

CDR3nt: TGTGCCAGCAGCAGCTTAGGACAGGGGTTCACTGAAGCTTTCTTT
CDR3aa: CASSSLGQGFTEAFF
abundance: few
j_gene: TRBJ1-1
v_gene: TRBV11-2
d_gene: TRBD1

CDR3nt: TGCGCCAGCAGCCAACTAATCCCAAACCGGGGCGAGCAGTACTTC
CDR3aa: CASSQLIPNRGEQYF
abundance: -
j_gene: TRBJ2-7
v_gene: TRBV4-1
d_gene: -

CDR3nt: TGTGCCAGTAGTCGGGCCGGGACTGGAAACACCATATATTTT
CDR3aa: CASSRAGTGNTIYF
abundance: -
j_gene: TRBJ1-3
v_gene: TRBV19
d_gene: -

CDR3nt: TGCGCCAGCAGTAGGAGCAGCTACGAGCAGTACTTC
CDR3aa: CASSRSSYEQYF
abundance: -
j_gene: TRBJ2-7
v_gene: TRBV10-2
d_gene: -

CDR3nt: TGTGCCAGCAGCTTATTGGGACAGGGGTTCACTGAAGCTTTCTTT
CDR3aa: CASSLLGQGFTEAFF
abundance: -
j_gene: TRBJ1-1
v_gene: TRBV11-1
d_gene: TRBD1

CDR3nt: TGTGCCAGCAATCCAGGGACAGGGTGGGACGGGGAGCTGTTTTTT
CDR3aa: CASNPGTGWDGELFF
abundance: once
j_gene: TRBJ2-2
v_gene: TRBV5-4
d_gene: TRBD1

CDR3nt: TGTGCCAGCAGTTTATTGGCGCGACAGGGGCCGAGCAATCAGCCCCAGCATTTT
CDR3aa: CASSLLARQGPSNQPQHF
abundance: -
j_gene: TRBJ1-5
v_gene: TRBV28
d_gene: TRBD1

CDR3nt: TGTGCCAGCAGCTCCGCCGGGACAGGGATCAATGAGCAGTTCTTC
CDR3aa: CASSSAGTGINEQFF
abundance: -
j_gene: TRBJ2-1
v_gene: TRBV7-2
d_gene: TRBD1

CDR3nt: TGCAGCGGTCGGGACAGCTCCTACGAGCAGTACTTC
CDR3aa: CSGRDSSYEQYF
abundance: once
j_gene: TRBJ2-7
v_gene: TRBV29-1
d_gene: TRBD1

CDR3nt: TGTGCCAGCTCGTCCAGGGGGCCGGGCACTGAAGCTTTCTTT
CDR3aa: CASSSRGPGTEAFF
abundance: -
j_gene: TRBJ1-1
v_gene: TRBV18
d_gene: TRBD1

CDR3nt: TGTGCCAGTAGTTTCAGGGGCGATGGCTACACCTTC
CDR3aa: CASSFRGDGYTF
abundance: -
j_gene: TRBJ1-2
v_gene: TRBV19
d_gene: -

CDR3nt: TGTGCCAGCAGCTCCGACAGGGGAGCTGGGGCCAACGTCCTGACTTTC
CDR3aa: CASSSDRGAGANVLTF
abundance: once
j_gene: TRBJ2-6
v_gene: TRBV11-3
d_gene: TRBD1

CDR3nt: TGTGCCAGCTCTCTCCAGGGTGCCGTGAACGAGCAGTACTTC
CDR3aa: CASSLQGAVNEQYF
abundance: once
j_gene: TRBJ2-7
v_gene: TRBV18
d_gene: -

CDR3nt: TGTGCCAGCAGCTTAGGGGCAACTCCTACGCACAATCAGCCCCAGCATTTT
CDR3aa: CASSLGATPTHNQPQHF
abundance: -
j_gene: TRBJ1-5
v_gene: TRBV7-6
d_gene: -

CDR3nt: TGCAGTGCTAGTACCTTAGGATGGCAGGGTAGGAAATACGAGCAGTACTTC
CDR3aa: CSASTLGWQGRKYEQYF
abundance: -
j_gene: TRBJ2-7
v_gene: TRBV20-1
d_gene: -

CDR3nt: TGTGCCAGCAGCTCTCTAGCGGTGCATGCGCGGGAGCAGTACTTC
CDR3aa: CASSSLAVHAREQYF
abundance: once
j_gene: TRBJ2-7
v_gene: TRBV13
d_gene: TRBD2

CDR3nt: TGTGCCATCAGTGGCGGTTCCGATGGTGAGCAGTACTTC
CDR3aa: CAISGGSDGEQYF
abundance: -
j_gene: TRBJ2-7
v_gene: TRBV10-3
d_gene: -

CDR3nt: TGTGCCTGGAGTGCCTTTCGGGGAGTGGGATACGAGCAGTACTTC
CDR3aa: CAWSAFRGVGYEQYF
abundance: -
j_gene: TRBJ2-7
v_gene: TRBV30
d_gene: -

CDR3nt: TGTGCCAGCTCACCAAAGACAGATAGCTATGGCTACACCTTC
CDR3aa: CASSPKTDSYGYTF
abundance: -
j_gene: TRBJ1-2
v_gene: TRBV18
d_gene: -

CDR3nt: TGTGCCTGGACCATAGGGCTAGCGGGAGTCACCGGGGAGCTGTTTTTT
CDR3aa: CAWTIGLAGVTGELFF
abundance: -
j_gene: TRBJ2-2
v_gene: TRBV30
d_gene: TRBD2

CDR3nt: TGTGCCAGCAGGCAGGGGTCGACTAATGAAAAACTGTTTTTT
CDR3aa: CASRQGSTNEKLFF
abundance: -
j_gene: TRBJ1-4
v_gene: TRBV3-1/TRBV3-2
d_gene: -

CDR3nt: TGTGCCAGCAGCGTAGAGGCAGGAACCGAGCAGTACTTC
CDR3aa: CASSVEAGTEQYF
abundance: -
j_gene: TRBJ2-7
v_gene: TRBV9
d_gene: -